These 6 T cell receptor beta chains originate from one sample sequenced in a study of early T cells in non-severe SARS-CoV-2 infection. TCRdb recomputed calls from the 5' RACE reads with MiXCR, one row per CDR3 protein. The table records 45,000 to 65,000 distinct CDR3 sequences, 9.5% to 15% of them present only once. Source: whole blood, taken at baseline. Receptors originate from an adult who was a healthcare worker with PCR-confirmed SARS-CoV-2 infection or an uninfected control (not recorded which).

The rearrangement links TRBV18 to TRBJ2-7, with D hard to call. The V end lost 5 bases, the J end lost 2 bases, and 10 bases lay between the germline ends. Germline CDR1 reads KGHSH; CDR2 reads LQKENI. This CDR3 contains 13 residues. DNA of the CDR3: TGTGCCAGCTCAGGCCTACAGACCTACGAGCAGTACTTC. It specifies CASSGLQTYEQYF.

The chain joins TRBV9 to TRBJ1-3, with no clear D. Per germline, CDR1 SGDLS and CDR2 YYNGEE. The CDR3 is made up of 14 amino acids. Deletions cut 0 bases from V and 4 bases from J, with 8 bases between. This CDR3 reads CASSVAIGGNTIYF. CDR3 sequence (DNA): TGTGCCAGCAGCGTAGCAATAGGGGGAAACACCATATATTTT.

Ten or more counts support this clonotype. CDR3 residues: CASSLWGSNQPQHF. For the CDR3, the DNA is TGTGCCAGCAGCTTATGGGGTAGCAATCAGCCCCAGCATTTT. The chain uses TRBV7-9 and TRBJ1-5; no definite D call. CDR1 is SEHNR and CDR2 is FQNEAQ in the germline V gene (reference sequence). There are 14 residues in the CDR3. V shed 2 bases and J shed 0 bases, with 5 bases lying between them.

This clonotype was observed a few times. This rearrangement joins TRBV24-1 to TRBJ2-1, with D tentatively TRBD2 (6 bases). Germline V gene sequence: CDR1 KGHDR, CDR2 SFDVKD. V was clipped by 3 bases and J by 4 bases, with 21 bases between them. The CDR3 runs to 18 residues. CDR3 DNA: TGTGCCACCAGTGATCTTAGCGGACCGGGGTCGGGGTACAATGAGCAGTTCTTC. This translates into CATSDLSGPGSGYNEQFF.

There are a few counts of this clonotype. The genes are TRBV29-1 and TRBJ2-1; D ambiguous. The V end lost 5 bases, the J end lost 6 bases, and 14 bases lay between the germline ends. The germline CDR1 and CDR2 sequences are SQVTM and ANQGSEA. The CDR3 runs to 13 residues. CDR3 in DNA: TGCAGCGTTCTTCCAGACACTTTCAATGAGCAGTTCTTC. Residues: CSVLPDTFNEQFF.

CDR3 sequence: CAISDGGSNQPQHF. The CDR3 nucleotides read TGTGCCATCAGTGATGGGGGGAGCAATCAGCCCCAGCATTTT. V is TRBV10-3 and J is TRBJ1-5; TRBD1 is a possible D gene (5 bases). The germline V gene encodes CDR1 ENHRY and CDR2 SYGVKD. The CDR3 sequence is 14 residues long. Trimming took off 3 bases at V and 1 base at J, with 7 bases between the two ends.